Reported below is one T cell receptor (beta chain). Using immunoSEQ multiplex PCR, the repertoire was profiled, and TCRdb retains in-frame clones only, with some absent. The table includes more than 85,000 clones, more than 80% detected once. The data originate from a study of blood T cell repertoires in COVID-19. Study at large: Collection of acute and convalescent COVID-19 samples took place in the United States, Italy and Spain.

This CDR3 comprises 16 residues. V lost 6 bases to trimming and J lost 7 bases; unmatched junction nucleotides: 11. The V gene's germline CDR1 is MNHEY and CDR2 SMNVEV (reference sequence). The clonotype was recovered from a human donor in a cohort sampled during active COVID-19. This chain links TRBV27 with TRBJ2-2, with TRBD2 matching 10 bases. Material: peripheral blood. Written as DNA, the CDR3 is TGTGCCAGCAGGGCTAGCGGGAGCCCTTTAGGCGGGGAGCTGTTTTTT. Protein sequence: CASRASGSPLGGELFF.